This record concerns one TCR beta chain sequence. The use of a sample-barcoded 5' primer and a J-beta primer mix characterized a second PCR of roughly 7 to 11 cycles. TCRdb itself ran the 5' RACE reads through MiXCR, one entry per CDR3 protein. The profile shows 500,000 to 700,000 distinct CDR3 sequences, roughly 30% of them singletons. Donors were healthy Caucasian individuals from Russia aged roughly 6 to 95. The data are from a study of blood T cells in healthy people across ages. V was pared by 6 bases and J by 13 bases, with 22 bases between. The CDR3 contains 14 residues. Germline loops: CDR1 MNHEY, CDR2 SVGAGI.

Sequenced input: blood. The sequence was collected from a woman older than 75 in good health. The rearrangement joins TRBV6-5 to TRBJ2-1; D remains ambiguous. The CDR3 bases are TGTGCCAGCAGACGGACGCTGACAACAGAGACCCAGTTCTTC. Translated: CASRRTLTTETQFF.